This is a list of T cell receptor beta chains from one sample in a study of blood T cell repertoires in COVID-19. TCRdb keeps only in-frame clones here, not all; method: immunoSEQ multiplex PCR. The sample gives some 250,000 clones, roughly 82% of which show up once; more than 9% is in the top ten. Material for sequencing was peripheral blood. The receptor set was obtained from a man older than 75 with acute or convalescent COVID-19. Both conserved end residues are part of each CDR3. D genes are given only for firm matches. Some rows have no size entry. The others give once, few or many, or a class for an expanded clone.

J: TRBJ1-2
V: TRBV29-1
D: NA
size: NA
CDR3: CSVEAAENGYTF
DNA: TGCAGCGTTGAGGCGGCTGAAAATGGCTACACCTTC

J: TRBJ2-3
V: TRBV7-9
D: TRBD2
size: NA
CDR3: CASSDRDGGRGTQYF
DNA: TGTGCCAGCAGCGATCGGGACGGCGGGAGAGGTACGCAGTATTTT

J: TRBJ2-5
V: TRBV15
D: TRBD2
size: NA
CDR3: CATSRDPSTSGRLETQYF
DNA: TGTGCCACCAGCAGAGATCCCTCGACTAGCGGGAGGTTGGAGACCCAGTACTTC

J: TRBJ2-7
V: TRBV6-5
D: NA
size: NA
CDR3: CASSPGTPGSYEQYF
DNA: TGTGCCAGCAGCCCCGGGACACCCGGCTCCTACGAGCAGTACTTC

J: TRBJ2-4
V: TRBV21-1
D: NA
size: NA
CDR3: CASSIRTGGNVSKNIQYF
DNA: TGTGCCAGCAGCATCAGGACGGGGGGGAATGTGTCCAAAAACATTCAGTACTTC

J: TRBJ2-7
V: TRBV5-1
D: NA
size: once
CDR3: CASSLVAEAHPNYYEQYF
DNA: TGCGCCAGCAGCTTGGTAGCGGAGGCCCATCCCAACTACTACGAGCAGTACTTC

J: TRBJ2-2
V: TRBV24-1
D: TRBD1
size: NA
CDR3: CATSDQQGAQNTGELFF
DNA: TGTGCCACCAGTGACCAACAGGGGGCGCAAAACACCGGGGAGCTGTTTTTT

J: TRBJ2-5
V: TRBV19
D: TRBD1
size: NA
CDR3: CASSIAGQGGHGETQYF
DNA: TGTGCCAGTAGTATAGCGGGACAGGGGGGTCACGGAGAGACCCAGTACTTC

J: TRBJ1-2
V: TRBV5-1
D: NA
size: NA
CDR3: CASSFGANYGYTF
DNA: TGCGCCAGCAGCTTCGGGGCTAACTATGGCTACACCTTC

J: TRBJ2-7
V: TRBV19
D: NA
size: NA
CDR3: CASSIRVSPYEQYF
DNA: TGTGCCAGTAGTATCCGGGTCTCTCCCTACGAGCAGTACTTC

J: TRBJ2-3
V: TRBV7-2
D: TRBD1
size: NA
CDR3: CASSLVWQGARPDTQYF
DNA: TGTGCCAGCAGCTTAGTGTGGCAGGGGGCCCGGCCAGATACGCAGTATTTT

J: TRBJ2-7
V: TRBV5-1
D: NA
size: NA
CDR3: CASSVQGLTEEQYF
DNA: TGCGCCAGCAGCGTCCAGGGGTTAACAGAGGAGCAGTACTTC

J: TRBJ2-1
V: TRBV5-1
D: NA
size: NA
CDR3: CASSLVGSSYNEQFF
DNA: TGCGCCAGCAGCTTGGTGGGGAGCTCCTACAATGAGCAGTTCTTC

J: TRBJ2-7
V: TRBV7-3
D: TRBD2
size: NA
CDR3: CASSLRGGYEQYF
DNA: TGTGCCAGCAGCTTAAGGGGGGGATACGAGCAGTACTTC

J: TRBJ2-7
V: TRBV5-1
D: NA
size: NA
CDR3: CASSLGTVPDEQYF
DNA: TGCGCCAGCAGCTTGGGGACAGTCCCGGACGAGCAGTACTTC

J: TRBJ2-2
V: TRBV24-1
D: TRBD1
size: NA
CDR3: CATSDPSPRTGGSVGELFF
DNA: TGTGCCACCAGTGACCCGAGTCCTCGGACAGGGGGTTCAGTCGGGGAGCTGTTTTTT